This T cell receptor (beta chain) was found in a study of blood T cell repertoires in COVID-19. CDR1 is SGHTA, CDR2 FQGTGA, per germline. The CDR3 loop spans 15 amino acids. V was clipped by 5 bases and J by 8 bases; unmatched bases: 9. Clones were read by immunoSEQ multiplex PCR, and TCRdb kept only the in-frame ones, dropping some. The sample lists a few hundred thousand clones; roughly 85% were seen once. The clonotype comes from a man aged 45-65 years with active or convalescent COVID-19. The chain joins TRBV7-3 to TRBJ2-1; TRBD1 aligns across 10 bases. Material for sequencing was peripheral blood. The CDR3 reads CASSVTGGAKDEQFF. CDR3 DNA: TGTGCCAGCAGCGTGACAGGGGGCGCCAAGGATGAGCAGTTCTTC.